This T cell receptor (beta chain) emerged from a study of CXCR3-negative and CXCR3-positive naive CD8 T cells. Study information: With about 1.5 +/- 0.3 million reads per library, the TRB reads numbered around 140 million in total.

Findings and limits, study-wide: TRB CDR3 properties served as the basis for inferring TCR strength, and surface CD5 was comparable between naive subsets. For CXCR3-positive naive cells, TRB CDR3s were more hydrophobic than those of CXCR3-negative naive cells.

Concerning this clonotype: Its target is not known.

Germline assignment: CDR1 LGHNA and CDR2 YSLEER. This CDR3 comprises 16 residues. Triplicate sorting captured roughly 310,000 cells each from every CD8+ T cell subset. Naivety in CD8+ T cells corresponded to a CD45RO-CCR7+CD27+CD95- phenotype. UMI-labeled TRB cDNA libraries were prepared by 5' RACE. TCRdb processed the 5' RACE reads again and assigns one entry to each CDR3 protein, with no DNA. The table for this sample gives around 140,000 distinct CDR3 sequences. The receptor was isolated from a human donor in good health. Some clones in this sample may be carry-over from other donors' samples. This chain connects TRBV4-3 to TRBJ1-1; lacking DNA, the TRBD1 call made by TCRdb goes unchecked. The specimen sequenced was naive CXCR3+ CD8+ T cells from blood. Subset of the sample: CD45RO-CCR7+CD27+CD95- naive CD8+ T cells expressing CXCR3 (TNR3+). CDR3 sequence reads: CASSQDNRDTVTEAFF.